This T cell receptor beta chain is drawn from a study of cytomegalovirus exposure and HLA in healthy donors. Study information: The study's early data release held tens of millions of unique TCRs from HLA-typed donors.

Regarding this clone: What it binds is unknown.

Study outcomes and limitations: Reported performance of the classifier showed diagnosis of cytomegalovirus status with high specificity and sensitivity. One variant, a missense change in DCLRE1C, was linked in a later analysis to TCR beta V- and J-gene trimming. Later work found most CMV-associated TCR beta chains apparently HLA-restricted.

60 Vbeta and 13 Jbeta primers were used in PCR. TCRdb keeps only in-frame clones here, not all; method: immunoSEQ multiplex PCR. Of some 110,000 clones in the sample, approximately 70% were seen once. V gave up 6 bases and J gave up 6 bases, with 12 bases separating them. CDR3 length: 14 residues. Germline CDR1 is MNHEY and CDR2 is SVGAGI. The TCR originated in a man between 25 and 39 years old in good health and CMV-seropositive. The sequenced material came from PBMCs. The chain uses TRBV6-5 and TRBJ1-6; possible D gene TRBD1, 6 bases. CDR3: CASRDGGANSPLHF. DNA for the CDR3: TGTGCCAGCAGAGACGGGGGGGCTAATTCACCCCTCCACTTT.